This T cell receptor (beta chain) was identified in a study of metastatic and nonmetastatic thyroid tumors. Findings and limits, study-wide: Malignant thyroid tumors reportedly exceeded benign nodules significantly in TCR beta diversity, with the difference appearing in blood and tumor.

Patients were all untreated before their thyroid surgery. The CDR3 runs 15 residues. The germline V and J ends were trimmed by 6 bases and 0 bases, with 15 bases remaining between them. Germline-derived CDR1 and CDR2 are MNHNY and SVGAGI (reference sequence). TCRdb re-analyzed the PCR reads using MiXCR. The table lists some 29,000 clones, around 7.4% of them singletons, with roughly two fifths in the top ten. As concerns this clone: Its matching antigen is unknown.

Sequencing was performed on blood. The chain employs TRBV6-6 and TRBJ2-7; possibly TRBD2 for D (6 bases). This receptor was taken from a female donor with papillary thyroid cancer or a benign thyroid nodule (not recorded which). Some clones in this sample may be carry-over from other donors' samples. The CDR3 nucleotides read TGTGCCAGCAGAGATATGCGGGACGGCTCCTACGAGCAGTACTTC. Translating gives CASRDMRDGSYEQYF.